Listed below are T cell receptor beta chains from one sample, sequenced in a study of blood T cell repertoires in COVID-19. This table comes from immunoSEQ multiplex PCR, and its TCRdb copy is limited to in-frame clones, with some not included. The data hold about 400,000 clones, with more than 75% observed a single time. The sequencing input was PBMCs or T cells enriched from blood (not recorded which). The receptor source for this set is a man between 40 and 49 years old in a cohort exposed to, infected with or recovered from COVID-19 (not recorded which). CDR3s include the opening cysteine and the closing phenylalanine or tryptophan. D genes are given only for firm matches. A clone size is listed for some rows: how often the clone was seen (once, few, many), or a class if it is expanded.

NA	TRBV15	NA	TRBJ2-7	CATSRDLGQSYEQYF	TGTGCCACCAGCAGAGATCTAGGACAGTCCTACGAGCAGTACTTC
NA	TRBV9	TRBD2	TRBJ2-1	CASSVSSGRGNEQFF	TGTGCCAGCAGCGTCTCTAGCGGGAGGGGTAATGAGCAGTTCTTC
NA	TRBV7-9	NA	TRBJ1-2	CASSGGNYGYTF	TGTGCCAGCAGCGGAGGTAACTATGGCTACACCTTC
NA	TRBV27	NA	TRBJ1-5	CASRNTGNPQGQPQHF	TGTGCCAGCAGGAACACAGGGAACCCCCAAGGGCAGCCCCAGCATTTT
NA	TRBV5-4	NA	TRBJ2-2	CASSLRPGIANTGELFF	TGTGCCAGCAGCTTGAGACCGGGAATTGCGAACACCGGGGAGCTGTTTTTT
NA	TRBV3-1/TRBV3-2	NA	TRBJ2-2	CASSRRSGELFF	TGTGCCAGCAGCCGTCGGTCCGGGGAGCTGTTTTTT
NA	TRBV27	TRBD1	TRBJ1-6	CASSLGTGYSSPLHF	TGTGCCAGCAGCTTAGGGACAGGGTATAGTTCACCCCTCCACTTT
NA	TRBV10-1	NA	TRBJ1-1	CASSAADKREAFF	TGCGCCAGCAGCGCCGCCGATAAGAGGGAAGCTTTCTTT
NA	TRBV5-1	NA	TRBJ2-1	CASSLGQAGNEQFF	TGCGCCAGCAGCTTGGGACAGGCGGGCAATGAGCAGTTCTTC
NA	TRBV20-1	TRBD1	TRBJ1-4	CSARDPGQGIF	TGCAGTGCTAGAGATCCCGGACAGGGGATTTTT
NA	TRBV5-1	NA	TRBJ2-3	CASSITSTDTQYF	TGCGCCAGCTCCATCACTAGCACAGATACGCAGTATTTT
NA	TRBV25-1	NA	TRBJ1-3	CASSDQNSGNTIYF	TGTGCCAGCAGTGATCAGAACTCTGGAAACACCATATATTTT
NA	TRBV2	NA	TRBJ1-5	CASSDRTGNQPQHF	TGTGCCAGCAGTGATAGGACAGGCAATCAGCCCCAGCATTTT
NA	TRBV5-1	TRBD2	TRBJ2-3	CASSYSAGEWADTQYF	TGCGCCAGCAGCTATTCAGCGGGAGAGTGGGCAGATACGCAGTATTTT
NA	TRBV24-1	NA	TRBJ2-5	CATSDLTVGRETQYF	TGTGCCACCAGTGATTTGACAGTTGGTAGGGAGACCCAGTACTTC
NA	TRBV7-6	TRBD2	TRBJ2-7	CASSTSGSYEQYF	TGTGCCAGCAGCACCAGCGGGAGCTACGAGCAGTACTTC
NA	TRBV7-9	TRBD1	TRBJ1-3	CASSGTALSSGNTIYF	TGTGCCAGCAGCGGGACAGCCTTATCCTCTGGAAACACCATATATTTT
NA	TRBV12-5	TRBD2	TRBJ2-3	CASGLSLAGVSTDTQYF	TGTGCTAGTGGTTTGTCTCTAGCGGGAGTCAGCACAGATACGCAGTATTTT
NA	TRBV28	NA	TRBJ2-7	CASSPSTSEQYF	TGTGCCAGCTCCCCAAGCACGTCCGAGCAGTACTTC
NA	TRBV2	TRBD1	TRBJ2-2	CASSERGRSGELFF	TGTGCCAGCAGTGAAAGGGGGCGGTCCGGGGAGCTGTTTTTT
NA	TRBV6-5	NA	TRBJ1-5	CASRRQDNQPQHF	TGTGCCAGCAGACGACAGGACAATCAGCCCCAGCATTTT
NA	TRBV29-1	NA	TRBJ1-1	CSVVKHQNTEAFF	TGCAGCGTTGTTAAACACCAGAACACTGAAGCTTTCTTT
NA	TRBV18	TRBD1	TRBJ2-7	CASSPIRDRVLLPYEQYF	TGTGCCAGCTCACCAATCCGGGACAGGGTCCTCCTACCCTACGAGCAGTACTTC
NA	TRBV28	TRBD1	TRBJ1-2	CASSPTSGRGRRYGYTF	TGTGCCAGCAGTCCCACCTCCGGCAGGGGGCGCCGGTATGGCTACACCTTC
NA	TRBV30	NA	TRBJ1-6	CAWTSGTLLGSPLHF	TGTGCCTGGACGTCCGGGACACTTCTTGGGTCACCCCTCCACTTT
NA	TRBV13	NA	TRBJ2-3	CASSSRASASTDTQYF	TGTGCCAGCAGTTCCCGGGCTAGCGCGAGCACAGATACGCAGTATTTT
many	TRBV6-4	TRBD2	TRBJ2-7	CASSEFAGASYEQYF	TGTGCCAGCAGTGAGTTTGCGGGAGCCTCCTACGAGCAGTACTTC
NA	TRBV9	TRBD2	TRBJ2-7	CASSVASGSLDEQYF	TGTGCCAGCAGCGTAGCTAGCGGGAGTCTCGACGAGCAGTACTTC
NA	TRBV19	NA	TRBJ2-7	CASSIGTRAYEQYF	TGTGCCAGTAGTATAGGAACGAGGGCCTACGAGCAGTACTTC
NA	TRBV6-1	NA	TRBJ1-5	CASSEYEPQHF	TGTGCCAGCAGTGAGTATGAGCCCCAGCATTTT
NA	TRBV27	TRBD2	TRBJ2-5	CASSLSGLAGKETQYF	TGTGCCAGCAGTTTATCGGGACTAGCGGGGAAAGAGACCCAGTACTTC
NA	TRBV28	NA	TRBJ2-3	CASTPWGDTDTQYF	TGTGCCAGCACCCCCTGGGGGGACACAGATACGCAGTATTTT
NA	TRBV9	NA	TRBJ1-6	CASSVGVGGNSPLHF	TGTGCCAGCAGCGTAGGTGTAGGGGGTAATTCACCCCTCCACTTT
NA	TRBV18	NA	TRBJ2-3	CASSRGGGSSDTQYF	TGTGCCAGCTCACGCGGGGGCGGGAGTTCAGATACGCAGTATTTT
NA	TRBV7-8	NA	TRBJ1-2	CASSSIANYGYTF	TGTGCCAGCAGCTCAATAGCTAACTATGGCTACACCTTC
NA	TRBV29-1	TRBD2	TRBJ2-1	CSVESTSGRYNEQFF	TGCAGCGTGGAGTCGACTAGCGGGAGGTACAATGAGCAGTTCTTC
NA	TRBV29-1	TRBD1	TRBJ2-7	CSVNRDRGYEQYF	TGCAGCGTTAACCGGGACAGGGGATACGAGCAGTACTTC
once	TRBV18	NA	TRBJ2-7	CASSPGQPSSYEQYF	TGTGCCAGCTCACCCGGACAGCCGTCATCCTACGAGCAGTACTTC
NA	TRBV30	TRBD1	TRBJ2-1	CAGTGYNEQFF	TGTGCTGGGACAGGCTATAATGAGCAGTTCTTC
NA	TRBV19	TRBD1	TRBJ1-1	CASKQQGAYSTEAFF	TGTGCCAGTAAGCAGCAGGGGGCGTATAGCACTGAAGCTTTCTTT
NA	TRBV18	TRBD1	TRBJ2-1	CASSPRVSGTGGLDEQFF	TGTGCCAGCTCACCACGGGTCTCCGGGACAGGAGGACTTGATGAGCAGTTCTTC
NA	TRBV10-3	NA	TRBJ2-7	CAISPGQGVSSGRAYEQYF	TGTGCCATCAGCCCGGGACAGGGGGTTTCTAGCGGGAGGGCTTACGAGCAGTACTTC
NA	TRBV7-8	TRBD2	TRBJ2-7	CASTLGVGGPYEQYF	TGTGCCAGCACCCTAGGTGTGGGAGGGCCGTACGAGCAGTACTTC
NA	TRBV27	TRBD2	TRBJ2-7	CASSGPGGEQYF	TGTGCCAGCAGTGGGCCGGGAGGCGAGCAGTACTTC
NA	TRBV6-5	TRBD2	TRBJ2-7	CASRRGVSTYEQYF	TGTGCCAGCAGGCGGGGGGTAAGCACCTACGAGCAGTACTTC
NA	TRBV29-1	NA	TRBJ2-5	CSVVGGVGETQYF	TGCAGCGTGGTTGGCGGGGTAGGAGAGACCCAGTACTTC
NA	TRBV6-5	NA	TRBJ1-3	CASSYSTGAGNTIYF	TGTGCCAGCAGTTACTCTACGGGGGCTGGAAACACCATATATTTT
few	TRBV2	NA	TRBJ1-3	CASSQGSGNTIYF	TGTGCCAGCAGCCAGGGTTCTGGAAACACCATATATTTT